The next 23 T cell receptor beta chains were all read from a single sample in a study of monozygotic twins with inflammatory bowel disease. TCRdb re-analyzed the 5' RACE reads; it lists each CDR3 protein once, without DNA. Its clone listing holds 300,000 to 400,000 distinct CDR3 sequences. The sample comprised blood. Source of these receptors: a human donor with ulcerative colitis or Crohn's disease, or a healthy co-twin of an affected twin (not recorded which).

The CDR3 sequence is CASGFQGSGGDTEAFF. The rearrangement links TRBV12-5 to TRBJ1-1; TCRdb outputs TRBD1, but without DNA this stays unchecked. Germline CDR1 reads LGHNT; CDR2 reads FRNRAP. The CDR3 is 16 residues long.

The rearrangement joins TRBV10-2 to TRBJ2-7; TCRdb's assignment of TRBD1 cannot be checked, as there is no DNA. Germline CDR1 WSHSY, CDR2 SAAADI. The CDR3 is 13 residues long. CDR3 sequence reads: CASRTGTLGEQYF.

The CDR3 here is CASSIRTSGGRTDTQYF. This rearrangement joins TRBV7-9 to TRBJ2-3; TCRdb's D gene call, TRBD2, goes unchecked for lack of DNA. Germline CDR1 is SEHNR and CDR2 is FQNEAQ (reference sequence). The CDR3 totals 17 residues.

This chain uses TRBV15 with TRBJ2-1; TCRdb's D gene call, TRBD2, goes unchecked for lack of DNA. The germline CDR1 and CDR2 sequences are LNHNV and YYDKDF (reference sequence). This CDR3 spans 16 amino acids. The CDR3 reads CATSRGAAGGGNEQFF.

The rearrangement joins TRBV4-1 to TRBJ2-7; TCRdb indicates TRBD1, and absent DNA this call remains unverified. Germline-derived CDR1 and CDR2 are MGHRA and YSYEKL. The CDR3 runs 18 residues. The CDR3 here is CASSQDIPPSTDGYEQYF.

The chain couples TRBV10-3 to TRBJ2-1. Germline loops: CDR1 ENHRY, CDR2 SYGVKD. The CDR3 extends over 16 amino acids. The CDR3 region is CAISESVRQFYNEQFF.

The chain carries TRBV11-3 and TRBJ2-3; TCRdb reports TRBD1, a call that lacks DNA to check it against. The germline CDR1 and CDR2 sequences are SGHNT and YENEEA. The CDR3 has 15 residues. The CDR3 spells CASSLGGQDTDTQYF.

The V gene is TRBV5-1, the J gene TRBJ2-5. Germline CDR1 is SGHRS and CDR2 is YFSETQ. There are 17 residues in the CDR3. The CDR3: CASSLASPNLPRETQYF.

This chain joins TRBV4-1 and TRBJ1-1; the D call from TCRdb, TRBD1, cannot be confirmed without DNA. The CDR3 spans 14 residues. Germline CDR1 is MGHRA and CDR2 is YSYEKL. CDR3 loop: CASSQGPTGTEAFF.

This rearrangement joins TRBV28 to TRBJ2-1. Germline V CDR1 and CDR2: MDHEN, SYDVKM. The CDR3 contains 12 residues. CDR3 loop: CASSVLGNEQFF.

This chain links TRBV20-1 with TRBJ1-2; there is no DNA to check the TCRdb D call of TRBD1. Per the germline V gene, CDR1 is DFQATT and CDR2 is SNEGSKA (reference sequence). The CDR3 consists of 15 residues. The CDR3 loop reads CSARGQLGDNYGYTF.

The chain recombines TRBV9 with TRBJ2-3; TCRdb's D gene call, TRBD1, goes unchecked for lack of DNA. The CDR3 is 17 amino acids. The germline gives CDR1 SGDLS, CDR2 YYNGEE. The CDR3 sequence is CASSVGRTTTSTDTQYF.

The chain recombines TRBV12-5 with TRBJ2-4. This CDR3 spans 15 amino acids. Germline values: CDR1 LGHNT, CDR2 FRNRAP. The CDR3 here is CASGSGQSIKNIQYF.

The V call is TRBV5-5, the J call TRBJ2-5; the TCRdb D gene call, TRBD1, has no DNA to confirm it. The length of the CDR3 is 15 residues. The germline CDR1 and CDR2 sequences are SGHKS and YYEKEE (reference sequence). The CDR3 loop is CASSLGATGVETQYF.

The chain couples TRBV15 to TRBJ1-2; checking the TCRdb D call of TRBD1 is not possible without DNA. The CDR3 totals 14 residues. Germline CDR1 LNHNV, CDR2 YYDKDF (reference sequence). The CDR3 loop reads CATSRRGDRAGYTF.

V gene TRBV5-6 combines with J gene TRBJ2-5; TCRdb lists TRBD2, though no DNA is available to test this call. Germline V gene sequence: CDR1 SGHDT, CDR2 YYEEEE. The length of the CDR3 is 16 residues. CDR3 region: CASSLGGSGYQETQYF.

The V and J genes are TRBV5-6 and TRBJ1-1; the D gene TCRdb calls, TRBD1, cannot be checked with no DNA. Germline values: CDR1 SGHDT, CDR2 YYEEEE. The CDR3 covers 16 residues. CDR3 region: CASSRTGSPPGTEAFF.

This rearrangement joins TRBV7-9 to TRBJ2-1; TCRdb outputs TRBD1, but without DNA this stays unchecked. The CDR3 is 15 amino acids. Germline CDR1 reads SEHNR; CDR2 reads FQNEAQ (reference sequence). The CDR3 sequence: CASSLGAGAHNEQFF.

The chain uses TRBV12-3 or TRBV12-4 and TRBJ2-1; TCRdb returns TRBD1, unconfirmable since there is no DNA. The CDR3 is 14 residues long. The CDR3 reads CASSSGQVNNEQFF.

This sequence joins TRBV18 and TRBJ2-3; without DNA, the TCRdb call of TRBD1 cannot be checked. Per germline, CDR1 KGHSH and CDR2 LQKENI. The CDR3 length is 13 residues. CDR3 residues: CASGQVLSDTQYF.

The CDR3 protein is CASSSKTGRGPLHF. J is TRBJ1-6 and V is TRBV7-2; TCRdb calls TRBD1, which cannot be checked without DNA. Germline-derived CDR1 and CDR2 are SGHTA and FQGNSA. This CDR3 is built from 14 residues.

The chain carries TRBV27 and TRBJ2-7; with no DNA, the TCRdb D assignment of TRBD2 cannot be verified. Per the germline V gene, CDR1 is MNHEY and CDR2 is SMNVEV (reference sequence). This CDR3 is 15 amino acids long. This CDR3 is CASSLFSGGYYEQYF.

The rearrangement joins TRBV20-1 to TRBJ2-7. This CDR3 is 13 amino acids long. Per the germline V gene, CDR1 is DFQATT and CDR2 is SNEGSKA (reference sequence). The CDR3 is CSARGRSSYEQYF.